The source of this TCR beta chain is a study of cytomegalovirus exposure and HLA in healthy donors. Study-wide results and limits: The study labeled under 200 TCR beta chains cytomegalovirus-associated.

There are 15 residues in the CDR3. CDR1 and CDR2 (germline): SEHNR, FQNEAQ (reference sequence). V shed 5 bases and J 2 bases; nucleotides not matched to a gene: 5. As regards this clone: The antigen is undetermined.

The PCR used 60 Vbeta and 13 Jbeta primers. TCRdb's copy holds only in-frame clones and misses some; the assay was immunoSEQ multiplex PCR. Of roughly 200,000 clones in the sample, around three quarters were seen once. This TCR came from a man aged 35 to 55 in good health and CMV-seronegative. The sample taken for sequencing was PBMCs. The chain links TRBV7-9 to TRBJ1-5; 8 positions match TRBD1. The CDR3 nucleotides are TGTGCCAGCAGCCGCGACAGGGGAGGCAATCAGCCCCAGCATTTT. The encoded protein is CASSRDRGGNQPQHF.